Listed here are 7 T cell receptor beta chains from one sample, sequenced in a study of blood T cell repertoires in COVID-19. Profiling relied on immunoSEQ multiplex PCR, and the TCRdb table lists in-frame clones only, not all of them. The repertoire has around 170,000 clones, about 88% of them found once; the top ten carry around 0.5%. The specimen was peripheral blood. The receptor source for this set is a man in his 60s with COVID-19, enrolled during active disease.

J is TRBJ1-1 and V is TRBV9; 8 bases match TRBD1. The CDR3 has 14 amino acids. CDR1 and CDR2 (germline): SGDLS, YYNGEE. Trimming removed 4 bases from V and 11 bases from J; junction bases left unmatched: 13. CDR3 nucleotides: TGTGCCAGCAGCCCCGAGGGACAGGTACCGGGGGCTTTCTTT. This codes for CASSPEGQVPGAFF.

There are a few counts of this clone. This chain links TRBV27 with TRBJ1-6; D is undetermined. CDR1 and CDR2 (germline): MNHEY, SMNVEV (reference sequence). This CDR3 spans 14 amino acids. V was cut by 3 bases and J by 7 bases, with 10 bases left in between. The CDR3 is CASSLRGVNSPLHF. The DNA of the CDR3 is TGTGCCAGCAGTTTGCGCGGGGTGAATTCACCCCTCCACTTT.

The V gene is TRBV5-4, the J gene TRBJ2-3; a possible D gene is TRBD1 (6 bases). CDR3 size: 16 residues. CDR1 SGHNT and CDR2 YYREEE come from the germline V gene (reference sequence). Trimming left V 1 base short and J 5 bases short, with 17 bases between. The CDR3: CASSLNWLLGGDTQYF. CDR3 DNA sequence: TGTGCCAGCAGCTTGAACTGGTTACTAGGGGGAGATACGCAGTATTTT.

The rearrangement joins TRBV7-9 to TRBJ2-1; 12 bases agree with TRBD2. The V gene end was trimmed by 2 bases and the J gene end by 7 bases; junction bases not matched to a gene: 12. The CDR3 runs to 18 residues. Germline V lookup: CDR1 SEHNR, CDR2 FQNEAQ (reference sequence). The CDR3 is CASSLPPRLAGVRNEQFF. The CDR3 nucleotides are TGTGCCAGCAGCTTACCCCCTCGACTAGCGGGAGTAAGGAATGAGCAGTTCTTC.

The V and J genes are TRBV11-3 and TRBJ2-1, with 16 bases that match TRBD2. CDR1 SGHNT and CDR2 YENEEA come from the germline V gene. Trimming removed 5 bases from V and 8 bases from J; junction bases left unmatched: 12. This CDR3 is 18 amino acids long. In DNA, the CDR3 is TGTGCCAGCAGCCCTTCCCTGGGACTAGCGGGAGGGCCGGATGAGCAGTTCTTC. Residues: CASSPSLGLAGGPDEQFF.

CDR3 protein: CASSVRGSGGVQETQYF. The CDR3 DNA reads TGTGCCAGCAGCGTGAGGGGTAGCGGGGGGGTCCAAGAGACCCAGTACTTC. This chain joins TRBV9 and TRBJ2-5; 11 nucleotides align to TRBD2. Germline V gives CDR1 SGDLS, CDR2 YYNGEE. J lost 1 base, V lost 2 bases, and 7 bases had no gene match. The CDR3 contains 17 residues.

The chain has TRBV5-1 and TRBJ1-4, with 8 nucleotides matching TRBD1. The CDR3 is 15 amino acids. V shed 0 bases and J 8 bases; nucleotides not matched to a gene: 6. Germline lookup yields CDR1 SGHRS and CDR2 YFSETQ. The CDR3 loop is CASSLAQGAREKLFF. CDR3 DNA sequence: TGCGCCAGCAGCTTGGCCCAGGGGGCTCGAGAAAAACTGTTTTTT.